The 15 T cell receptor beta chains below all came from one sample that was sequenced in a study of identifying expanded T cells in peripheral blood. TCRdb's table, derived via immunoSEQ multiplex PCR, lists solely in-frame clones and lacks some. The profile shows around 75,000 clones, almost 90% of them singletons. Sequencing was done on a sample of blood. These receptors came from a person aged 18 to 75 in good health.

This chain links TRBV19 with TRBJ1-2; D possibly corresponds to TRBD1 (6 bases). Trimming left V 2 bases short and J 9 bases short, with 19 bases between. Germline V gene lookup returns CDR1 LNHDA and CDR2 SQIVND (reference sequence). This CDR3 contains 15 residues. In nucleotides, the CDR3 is TGTGCCAGTAGTATATCACTACAGGGCGTCTGGAGCTACACCTTC. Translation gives CASSISLQGVWSYTF.

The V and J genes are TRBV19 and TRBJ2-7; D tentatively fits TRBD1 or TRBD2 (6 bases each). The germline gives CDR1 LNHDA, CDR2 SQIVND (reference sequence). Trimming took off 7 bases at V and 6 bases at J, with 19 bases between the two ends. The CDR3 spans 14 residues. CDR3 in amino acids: CASKTSGGSGEQYF. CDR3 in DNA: TGTGCCAGTAAAACTTCCGGGGGCTCTGGCGAGCAGTACTTC.

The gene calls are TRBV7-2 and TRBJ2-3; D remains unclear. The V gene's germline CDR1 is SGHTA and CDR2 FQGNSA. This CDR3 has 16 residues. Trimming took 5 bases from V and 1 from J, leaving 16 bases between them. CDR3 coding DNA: TGTGCCAGCAGCCGACCCCAGCAGCTGGGCACAGATACGCAGTATTTT. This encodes CASSRPQQLGTDTQYF.

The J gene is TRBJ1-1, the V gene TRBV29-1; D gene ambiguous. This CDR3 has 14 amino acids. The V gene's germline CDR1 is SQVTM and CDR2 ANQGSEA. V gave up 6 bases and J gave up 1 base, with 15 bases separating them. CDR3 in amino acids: CSVLNLGRNTEAFF. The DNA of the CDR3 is TGCAGCGTCTTGAATTTAGGTCGGAACACTGAAGCTTTCTTT.

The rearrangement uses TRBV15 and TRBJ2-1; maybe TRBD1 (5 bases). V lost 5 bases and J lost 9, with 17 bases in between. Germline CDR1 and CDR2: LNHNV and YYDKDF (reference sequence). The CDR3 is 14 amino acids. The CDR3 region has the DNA TGTGCCACCAGCCCGAGAGCAGGGTTGGGTGAGCAGTTCTTC. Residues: CATSPRAGLGEQFF.

The CDR3 DNA sequence: TGTGCCAGTAGGGGTTCCGGGACTAGCGGGACGAATGAGCAGTTCTTC. It encodes CASRGSGTSGTNEQFF. The V and J genes are TRBV19 and TRBJ2-1, with TRBD2 identical over 13 bases. Losses at the gene ends were 6 bases for V and 7 bases for J; bases not matched to a gene: 9. CDR1 and CDR2 from the germline V gene are LNHDA and SQIVND (reference sequence). The CDR3 totals 16 residues.

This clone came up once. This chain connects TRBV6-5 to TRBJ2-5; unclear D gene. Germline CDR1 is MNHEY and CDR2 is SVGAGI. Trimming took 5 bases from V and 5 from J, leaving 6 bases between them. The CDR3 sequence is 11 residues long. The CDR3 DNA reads TGTGCCAGCAGTCAATTGGAGACCCAGTACTTC. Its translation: CASSQLETQYF.

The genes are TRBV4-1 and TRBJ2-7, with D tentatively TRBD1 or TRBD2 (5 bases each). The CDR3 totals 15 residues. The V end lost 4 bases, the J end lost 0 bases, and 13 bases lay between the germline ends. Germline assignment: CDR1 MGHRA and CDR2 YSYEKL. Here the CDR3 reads CASSLGTLSSYEQYF. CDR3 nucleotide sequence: TGCGCCAGCAGCCTCGGGACGCTGAGCTCCTACGAGCAGTACTTC.

The CDR3 reads CASSRGVGWESTDTQYF. DNA of the CDR3: TGTGCCAGCAGTCGGGGGGTTGGCTGGGAGAGCACAGATACGCAGTATTTT. The chain links TRBV27 to TRBJ2-3; 7 bases line up with TRBD2. V trimming: 5 bases; J trimming: 0 bases; junction bases outside the gene matches: 11. The germline V gene has CDR1 MNHEY and CDR2 SMNVEV (reference sequence). The CDR3 contains 17 residues.

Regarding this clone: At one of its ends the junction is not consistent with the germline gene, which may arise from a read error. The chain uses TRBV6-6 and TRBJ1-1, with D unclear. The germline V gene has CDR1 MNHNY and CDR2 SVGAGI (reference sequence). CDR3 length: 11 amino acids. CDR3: CASSSDETYYF. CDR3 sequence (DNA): TGTGCCAGCAGTTCCGATGAGACCTACTACTTT.

The CDR3 DNA follows: TGTGCCAGCAGCTCCGGACTAGCGGGGGGTGAGGAGACCCAGTACTTC. The encoded protein is CASSSGLAGGEETQYF. This chain joins TRBV11-2 and TRBJ2-5, with TRBD2 identical over 14 bases. This CDR3 is 16 amino acids long. J was trimmed by 5 bases and V by 4 bases; bases with no gene match: 6. Looked up from germline, CDR1 is SGHAT and CDR2 is FQNNGV.

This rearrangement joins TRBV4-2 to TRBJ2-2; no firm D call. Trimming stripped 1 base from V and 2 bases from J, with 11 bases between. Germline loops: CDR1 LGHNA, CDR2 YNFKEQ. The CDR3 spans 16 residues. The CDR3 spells CASSQVPVGNTGELFF. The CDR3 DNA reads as TGTGCCAGCAGCCAAGTGCCGGTGGGCAACACCGGGGAGCTGTTTTTT.

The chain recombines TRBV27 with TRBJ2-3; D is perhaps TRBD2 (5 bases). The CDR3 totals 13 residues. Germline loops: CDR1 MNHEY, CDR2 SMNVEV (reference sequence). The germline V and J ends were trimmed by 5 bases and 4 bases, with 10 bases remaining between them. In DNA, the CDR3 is TGTGCCAGCAGTCACCGAGCGGCAGATACGCAGTATTTT. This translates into CASSHRAADTQYF.

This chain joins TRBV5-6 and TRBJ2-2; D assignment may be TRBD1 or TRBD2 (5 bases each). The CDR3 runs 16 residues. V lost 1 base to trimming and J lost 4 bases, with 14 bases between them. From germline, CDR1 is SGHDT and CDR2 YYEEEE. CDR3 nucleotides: TGTGCCAGCAGCTTGTTCGGTGGGGCGGGCACCGGGGAGCTGTTTTTT. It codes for CASSLFGGAGTGELFF.

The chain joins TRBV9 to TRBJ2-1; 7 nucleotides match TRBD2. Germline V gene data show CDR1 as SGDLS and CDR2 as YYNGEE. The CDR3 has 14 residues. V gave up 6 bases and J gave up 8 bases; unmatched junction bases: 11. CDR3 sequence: CASNPGGRGHEQFF. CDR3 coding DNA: TGTGCCAGCAACCCGGGAGGTAGGGGCCATGAGCAGTTCTTC.